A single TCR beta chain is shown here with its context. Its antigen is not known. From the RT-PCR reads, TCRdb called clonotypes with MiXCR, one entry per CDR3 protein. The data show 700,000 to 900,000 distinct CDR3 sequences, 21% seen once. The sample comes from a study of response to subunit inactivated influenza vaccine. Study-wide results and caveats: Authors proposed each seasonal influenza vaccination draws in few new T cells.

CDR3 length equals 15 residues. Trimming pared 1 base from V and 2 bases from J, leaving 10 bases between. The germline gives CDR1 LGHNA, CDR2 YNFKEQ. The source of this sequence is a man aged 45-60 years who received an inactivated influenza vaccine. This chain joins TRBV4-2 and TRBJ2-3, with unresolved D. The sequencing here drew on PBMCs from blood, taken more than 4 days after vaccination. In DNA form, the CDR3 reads TGTGCCAGCAGCCAAGGCGGCCGCTACACAGATACGCAGTATTTT. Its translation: CASSQGGRYTDTQYF.